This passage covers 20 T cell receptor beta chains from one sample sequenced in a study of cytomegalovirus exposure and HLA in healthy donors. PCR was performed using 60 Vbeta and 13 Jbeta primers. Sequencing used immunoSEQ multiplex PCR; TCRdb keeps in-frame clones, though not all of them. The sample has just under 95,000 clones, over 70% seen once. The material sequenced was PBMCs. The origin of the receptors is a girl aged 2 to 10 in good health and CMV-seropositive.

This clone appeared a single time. The CDR3 DNA reads TGTGCCAGCAGTTTATCGATAGTGGACAGGGGCCACGAGCAGTACTTC. Translation: CASSLSIVDRGHEQYF. V usage is TRBV27 and J usage is TRBJ2-7, with TRBD1 identical over 9 bases. With 0 bases clipped from V and 5 bases from J, the junction kept 8 bases outside the gene matches. This CDR3 has 16 amino acids. Germline-derived CDR1 and CDR2 are MNHEY and SMNVEV (reference sequence).

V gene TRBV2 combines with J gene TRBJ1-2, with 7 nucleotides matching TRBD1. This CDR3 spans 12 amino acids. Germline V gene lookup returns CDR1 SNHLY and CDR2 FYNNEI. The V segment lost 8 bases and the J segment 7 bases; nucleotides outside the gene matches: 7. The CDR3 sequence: CASLKGARGYTF. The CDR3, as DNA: TGTGCCAGCCTGAAGGGGGCGCGTGGCTACACCTTC.

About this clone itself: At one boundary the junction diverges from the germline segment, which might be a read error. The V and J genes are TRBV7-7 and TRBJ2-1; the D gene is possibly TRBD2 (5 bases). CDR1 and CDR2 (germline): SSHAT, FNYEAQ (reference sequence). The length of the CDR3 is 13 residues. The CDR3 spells CASSSTGYNEQFF. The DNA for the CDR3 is TGTGCTAGCAGCTCTACGGGGTACAATGAGCAGTTCTTC.

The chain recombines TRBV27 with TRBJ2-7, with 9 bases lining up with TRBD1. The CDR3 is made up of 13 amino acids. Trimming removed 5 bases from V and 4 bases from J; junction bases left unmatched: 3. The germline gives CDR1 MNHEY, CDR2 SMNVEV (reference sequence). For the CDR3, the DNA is TGTGCCAGCAGTCCCGGACAGGGGTACGAGCAGTACTTC. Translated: CASSPGQGYEQYF.

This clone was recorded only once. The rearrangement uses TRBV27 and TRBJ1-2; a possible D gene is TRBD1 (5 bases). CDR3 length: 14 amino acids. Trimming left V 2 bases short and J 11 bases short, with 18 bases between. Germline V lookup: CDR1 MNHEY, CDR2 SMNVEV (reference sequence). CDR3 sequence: CASSLKGSGRSYTF. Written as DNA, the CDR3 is TGTGCCAGCAGTTTAAAGGGGTCCGGGAGAAGTTACACCTTC.

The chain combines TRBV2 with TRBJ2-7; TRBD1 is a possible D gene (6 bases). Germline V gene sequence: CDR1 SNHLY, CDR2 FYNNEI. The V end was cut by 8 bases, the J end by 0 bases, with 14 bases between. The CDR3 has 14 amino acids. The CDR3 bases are TGTGCCAGCCAGGACAGTTACAACTCCTACGAGCAGTACTTC. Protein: CASQDSYNSYEQYF. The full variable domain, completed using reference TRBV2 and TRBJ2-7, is EPEVTQTPSHQVTQMGQEVILRCVPISNHLYFYWYRQILGQKVEFLVSFYNNEISEKSEIFDDQFSVERPDGSNFTLKIRSTKLEDSAMYFCASQDSYNSYEQYFGPGTRLTVT.

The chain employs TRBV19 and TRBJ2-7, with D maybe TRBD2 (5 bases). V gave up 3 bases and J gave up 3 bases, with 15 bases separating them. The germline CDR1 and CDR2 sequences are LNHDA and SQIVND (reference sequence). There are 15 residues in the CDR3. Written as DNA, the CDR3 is TGTGCCAGTAGTATTGTCGGGCTAGCCGTCTACGAGCAGTACTTC. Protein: CASSIVGLAVYEQYF. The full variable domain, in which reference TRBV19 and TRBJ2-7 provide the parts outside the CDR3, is DGGITQSPKYLFRKEGQNVTLSCEQNLNHDAMYWYRQDPGQGLRLIYYSQIVNDFQKGDIAEGYSVSREKKESFPLTVTSAQKNPTAFYLCASSIVGLAVYEQYFGPGTRLTVT.

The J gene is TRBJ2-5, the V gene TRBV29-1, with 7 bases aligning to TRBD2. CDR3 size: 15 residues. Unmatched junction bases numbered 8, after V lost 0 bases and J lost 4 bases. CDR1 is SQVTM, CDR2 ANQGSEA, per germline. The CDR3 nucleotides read TGCAGCGTTGAAGATTGGCGGGAGTGGTCAGAGACCCAGTACTTC. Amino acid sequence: CSVEDWREWSETQYF.

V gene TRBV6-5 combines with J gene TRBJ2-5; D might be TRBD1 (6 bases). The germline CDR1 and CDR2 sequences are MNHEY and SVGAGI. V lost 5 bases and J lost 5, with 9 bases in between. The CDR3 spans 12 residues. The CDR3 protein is CASSNRVETQYF. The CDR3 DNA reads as TGTGCCAGCAGTAACAGGGTGGAGACCCAGTACTTC.

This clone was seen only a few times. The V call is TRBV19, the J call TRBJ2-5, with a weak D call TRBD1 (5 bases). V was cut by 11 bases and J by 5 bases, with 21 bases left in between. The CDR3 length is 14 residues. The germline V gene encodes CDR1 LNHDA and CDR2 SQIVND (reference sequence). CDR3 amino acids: CAASPQGGWETQYF. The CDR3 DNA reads TGTGCCGCCTCCCCGCAGGGCGGTTGGGAGACCCAGTACTTC.

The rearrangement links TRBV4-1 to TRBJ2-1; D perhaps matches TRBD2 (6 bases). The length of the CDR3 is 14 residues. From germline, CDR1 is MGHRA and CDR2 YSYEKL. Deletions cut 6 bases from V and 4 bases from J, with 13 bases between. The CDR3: CASRRTKTYNEQFF. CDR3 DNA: TGCGCCAGCAGAAGGACTAAGACATACAATGAGCAGTTCTTC.

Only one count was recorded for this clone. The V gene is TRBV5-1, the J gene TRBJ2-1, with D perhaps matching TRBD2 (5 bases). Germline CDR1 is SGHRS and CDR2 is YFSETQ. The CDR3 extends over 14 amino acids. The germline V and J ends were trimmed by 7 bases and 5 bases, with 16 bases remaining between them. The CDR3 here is CASSFAAGNNEQFF. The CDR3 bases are TGCGCCAGCTCTTTCGCGGCGGGTAACAATGAGCAGTTCTTC.

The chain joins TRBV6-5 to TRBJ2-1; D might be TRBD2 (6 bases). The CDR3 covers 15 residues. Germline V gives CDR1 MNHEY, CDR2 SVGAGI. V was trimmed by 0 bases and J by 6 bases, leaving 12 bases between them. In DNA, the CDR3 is TGTGCCAGCAGTTACTCCATAGCGGCTACCAATGAGCAGTTCTTC. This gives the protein CASSYSIAATNEQFF.

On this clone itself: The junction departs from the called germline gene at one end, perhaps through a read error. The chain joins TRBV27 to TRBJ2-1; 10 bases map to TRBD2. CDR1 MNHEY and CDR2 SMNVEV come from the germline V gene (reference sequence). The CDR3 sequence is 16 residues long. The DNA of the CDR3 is TGTGCCAGCAGTGTATCCCAGGGGACTAGCGACAATGAGCAGTTCTTC. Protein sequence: CASSVSQGTSDNEQFF.

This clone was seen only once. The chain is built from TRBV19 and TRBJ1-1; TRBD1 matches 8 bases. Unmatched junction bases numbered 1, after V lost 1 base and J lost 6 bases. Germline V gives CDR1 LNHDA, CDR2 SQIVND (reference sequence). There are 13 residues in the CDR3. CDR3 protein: CASSIGQGSEAFF. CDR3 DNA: TGTGCCAGTAGTATAGGACAGGGGTCTGAAGCTTTCTTT.

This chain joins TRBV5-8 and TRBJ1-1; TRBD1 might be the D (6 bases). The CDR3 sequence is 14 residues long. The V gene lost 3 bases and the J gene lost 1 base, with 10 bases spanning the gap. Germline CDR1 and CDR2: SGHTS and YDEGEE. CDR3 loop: CASSSRTENTEAFF. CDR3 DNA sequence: TGTGCCAGCAGCTCCCGGACAGAGAACACTGAAGCTTTCTTT.

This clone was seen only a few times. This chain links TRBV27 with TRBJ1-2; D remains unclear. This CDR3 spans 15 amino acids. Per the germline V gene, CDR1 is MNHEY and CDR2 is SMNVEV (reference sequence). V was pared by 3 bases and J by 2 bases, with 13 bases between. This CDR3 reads CASSFVASLNYGYTF. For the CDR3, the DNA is TGTGCCAGCAGTTTTGTCGCGTCCCTCAACTATGGCTACACCTTC.

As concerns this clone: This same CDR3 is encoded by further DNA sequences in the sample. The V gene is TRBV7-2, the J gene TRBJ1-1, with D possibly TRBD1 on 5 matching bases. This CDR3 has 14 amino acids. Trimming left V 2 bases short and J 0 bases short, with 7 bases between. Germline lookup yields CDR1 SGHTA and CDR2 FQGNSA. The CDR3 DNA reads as TGTGCCAGCAGCTTACAGGGAATGAACACTGAAGCTTTCTTT. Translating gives CASSLQGMNTEAFF. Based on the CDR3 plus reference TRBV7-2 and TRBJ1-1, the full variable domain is GAGVSQSPSNKVTEKGKDVELRCDPISGHTALYWYRQSLGQGLEFLIYFQGNSAPDKSGLPSDRFSAERTGGSVSTLTIQRTQQEDSAVYLCASSLQGMNTEAFFGQGTRLTVV.

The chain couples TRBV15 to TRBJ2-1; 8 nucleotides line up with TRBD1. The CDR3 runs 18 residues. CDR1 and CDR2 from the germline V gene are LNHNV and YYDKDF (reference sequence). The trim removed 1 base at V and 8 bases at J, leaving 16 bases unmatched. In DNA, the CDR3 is TGTGCCACCAGCAGAGCTGGGACAGGCCGCCTCTTAATGGATGAGCAGTTCTTC. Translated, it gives CATSRAGTGRLLMDEQFF.

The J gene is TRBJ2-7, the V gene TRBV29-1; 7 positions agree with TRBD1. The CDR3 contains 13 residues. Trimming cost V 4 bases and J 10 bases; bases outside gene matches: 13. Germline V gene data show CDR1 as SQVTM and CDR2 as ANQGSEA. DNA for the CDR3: TGCAGCGTTGCCCGTGACAGGGATGGTTCCCAGTACTTC. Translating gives CSVARDRDGSQYF.